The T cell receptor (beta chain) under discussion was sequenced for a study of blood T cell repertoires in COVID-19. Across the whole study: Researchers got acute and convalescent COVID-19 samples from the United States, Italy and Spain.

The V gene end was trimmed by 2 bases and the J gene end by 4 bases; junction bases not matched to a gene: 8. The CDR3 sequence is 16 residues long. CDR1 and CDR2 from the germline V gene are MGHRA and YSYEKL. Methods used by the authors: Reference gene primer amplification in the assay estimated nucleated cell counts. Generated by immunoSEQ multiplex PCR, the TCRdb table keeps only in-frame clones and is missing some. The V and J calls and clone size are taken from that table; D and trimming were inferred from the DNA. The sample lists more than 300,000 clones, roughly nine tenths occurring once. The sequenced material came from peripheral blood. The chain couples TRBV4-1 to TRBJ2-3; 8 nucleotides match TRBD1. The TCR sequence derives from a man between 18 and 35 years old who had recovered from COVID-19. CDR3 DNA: TGCGCCAGCAGCCAAAACGACAGGGGATTAGCAGATACGCAGTATTTT. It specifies CASSQNDRGLADTQYF.